The 10 T cell receptor beta chains below come from one sample, sequenced in a study of blood T cells in healthy people across ages. For the second PCR, which ran for roughly 6 to 12 cycles, a sample-barcoded 5' primer and a J-beta primer mix were used. TCRdb reprocessed the 5' RACE reads with MiXCR, giving one entry per CDR3 protein. Of approximately 1.5 million distinct CDR3 sequences in the sample, approximately 42% are singletons; the top ten hold more than 4%. Material: blood. The receptors stem from a woman under 30 in good health.

This clonotype was counted between two and nine times. This chain links TRBV7-2 with TRBJ2-4; 7 nucleotides line up with TRBD1. After removal of 4 bases from V and 0 bases from J, the junction contained 9 bases not matched to a gene. From germline, CDR1 is SGHTA and CDR2 FQGNSA. This CDR3 region has 17 residues. The CDR3 sequence is CASSSRTGPVAKNIQYF. The DNA of the CDR3 is TGTGCCAGCAGCTCCAGGACAGGACCCGTAGCCAAAAACATTCAGTACTTC.

Concerning this clonotype itself: This may arise from a read error, as a much more abundant clone is one base away. The chain carries TRBV5-6 and TRBJ1-2, with unresolved D. The CDR3 sequence is 15 residues long. V lost 2 bases and J lost 4, with 15 bases in between. Germline lookup yields CDR1 SGHDT and CDR2 YYEEEE. DNA of the CDR3: TGTGCCAGCAGCTTCCGACCAGACGGAACCTATGGCTACACCTTC. This codes for CASSFRPDGTYGYTF.

The V and J genes are TRBV28 and TRBJ2-7; D unresolved. Deletions cut 4 bases from V and 3 bases from J, with 13 bases between. The CDR3 runs to 14 residues. Germline values: CDR1 MDHEN, CDR2 SYDVKM. The CDR3 here is CASSSPRWYYEQYF. The CDR3 DNA reads as TGTGCCAGCAGTTCTCCTAGGTGGTACTACGAGCAGTACTTC.

The rearrangement joins TRBV30 to TRBJ2-7; possibly TRBD2 for D (5 bases). The CDR3 has 13 residues. Trimming took off 2 bases at V and 3 bases at J, with 11 bases between the two ends. Per germline, CDR1 GTSNPN and CDR2 SVGIG (reference sequence). CDR3 loop: CAWSWGDSYEQYF. The CDR3 DNA reads as TGTGCCTGGAGTTGGGGAGATAGCTACGAGCAGTACTTC.

The chain couples TRBV5-6 to TRBJ1-4, with D uncertain. The ends were cut back, 0 bases at V and 8 bases at J, with 17 bases in the middle. The CDR3 is 16 amino acids. Germline loops: CDR1 SGHDT, CDR2 YYEEEE. CDR3 DNA: TGTGCCAGCAGCTTGGCCATAGGAACCTACGACGAAAAACTGTTTTTT. Its translation is CASSLAIGTYDEKLFF.

The gene calls are TRBV5-5 and TRBJ2-1; D might be TRBD2 (5 bases). This CDR3 has 16 residues. The germline gives CDR1 SGHKS, CDR2 YYEKEE (reference sequence). With 1 base removed from V and 1 base from J, the gap between germline ends came to 12 bases. The chain's CDR3 is CASSLSSAASYNEQFF. The CDR3 region has the DNA TGTGCCAGCAGCTTGAGTAGCGCGGCTTCCTACAATGAGCAGTTCTTC.

This clonotype was counted a few times. The chain joins TRBV3-1 to TRBJ2-5; 12 bases align to TRBD1. The CDR3 consists of 15 residues. J was trimmed by 6 bases and V by 6 bases; bases with no gene match: 8. Germline V gene data show CDR1 as LGHDT and CDR2 as YNNKEL (reference sequence). The CDR3 DNA follows: TGTGCCAGCAGGACACCCGGGACAGGGGGCCAGACCCAGTACTTC. This translates into CASRTPGTGGQTQYF.

The V call is TRBV4-3, the J call TRBJ2-7; possibly TRBD2 for D (7 bases). The CDR3 has 15 amino acids. Germline CDR1 is LGHNA and CDR2 is YSLEER. Trimming pared 0 bases from V and 6 bases from J, leaving 15 bases between. This CDR3 is CASSQDLRGAVEQYF. CDR3 coding DNA: TGCGCCAGCAGCCAAGATCTCCGGGGGGCCGTCGAGCAGTACTTC.

Only a few counts were recorded for this clonotype. The chain is built from TRBV20-1 and TRBJ1-2, with TRBD1 as a possible D gene (5 bases). The CDR3 sequence is 12 residues long. Germline CDR1 reads DFQATT; CDR2 reads SNEGSKA (reference sequence). Trimming took 5 bases from V and 4 from J, leaving 11 bases between them. DNA for the CDR3: TGCAGTGCTCCCCGGGACGCCTATGGCTACACCTTC. As protein: CSAPRDAYGYTF.

This clonotype has more than one count but fewer than ten. The chain carries TRBV11-2 and TRBJ2-3; TRBD2 aligns across 12 bases. J lost 2 bases, V lost 5 bases, and 5 bases had no gene match. Per the germline V gene, CDR1 is SGHAT and CDR2 is FQNNGV. CDR3 length: 16 residues. The CDR3 region has the DNA TGTGCCAGCAGCGTACTAGCGGGAGGCCACACAGATACGCAGTATTTT. The encoded protein is CASSVLAGGHTDTQYF.